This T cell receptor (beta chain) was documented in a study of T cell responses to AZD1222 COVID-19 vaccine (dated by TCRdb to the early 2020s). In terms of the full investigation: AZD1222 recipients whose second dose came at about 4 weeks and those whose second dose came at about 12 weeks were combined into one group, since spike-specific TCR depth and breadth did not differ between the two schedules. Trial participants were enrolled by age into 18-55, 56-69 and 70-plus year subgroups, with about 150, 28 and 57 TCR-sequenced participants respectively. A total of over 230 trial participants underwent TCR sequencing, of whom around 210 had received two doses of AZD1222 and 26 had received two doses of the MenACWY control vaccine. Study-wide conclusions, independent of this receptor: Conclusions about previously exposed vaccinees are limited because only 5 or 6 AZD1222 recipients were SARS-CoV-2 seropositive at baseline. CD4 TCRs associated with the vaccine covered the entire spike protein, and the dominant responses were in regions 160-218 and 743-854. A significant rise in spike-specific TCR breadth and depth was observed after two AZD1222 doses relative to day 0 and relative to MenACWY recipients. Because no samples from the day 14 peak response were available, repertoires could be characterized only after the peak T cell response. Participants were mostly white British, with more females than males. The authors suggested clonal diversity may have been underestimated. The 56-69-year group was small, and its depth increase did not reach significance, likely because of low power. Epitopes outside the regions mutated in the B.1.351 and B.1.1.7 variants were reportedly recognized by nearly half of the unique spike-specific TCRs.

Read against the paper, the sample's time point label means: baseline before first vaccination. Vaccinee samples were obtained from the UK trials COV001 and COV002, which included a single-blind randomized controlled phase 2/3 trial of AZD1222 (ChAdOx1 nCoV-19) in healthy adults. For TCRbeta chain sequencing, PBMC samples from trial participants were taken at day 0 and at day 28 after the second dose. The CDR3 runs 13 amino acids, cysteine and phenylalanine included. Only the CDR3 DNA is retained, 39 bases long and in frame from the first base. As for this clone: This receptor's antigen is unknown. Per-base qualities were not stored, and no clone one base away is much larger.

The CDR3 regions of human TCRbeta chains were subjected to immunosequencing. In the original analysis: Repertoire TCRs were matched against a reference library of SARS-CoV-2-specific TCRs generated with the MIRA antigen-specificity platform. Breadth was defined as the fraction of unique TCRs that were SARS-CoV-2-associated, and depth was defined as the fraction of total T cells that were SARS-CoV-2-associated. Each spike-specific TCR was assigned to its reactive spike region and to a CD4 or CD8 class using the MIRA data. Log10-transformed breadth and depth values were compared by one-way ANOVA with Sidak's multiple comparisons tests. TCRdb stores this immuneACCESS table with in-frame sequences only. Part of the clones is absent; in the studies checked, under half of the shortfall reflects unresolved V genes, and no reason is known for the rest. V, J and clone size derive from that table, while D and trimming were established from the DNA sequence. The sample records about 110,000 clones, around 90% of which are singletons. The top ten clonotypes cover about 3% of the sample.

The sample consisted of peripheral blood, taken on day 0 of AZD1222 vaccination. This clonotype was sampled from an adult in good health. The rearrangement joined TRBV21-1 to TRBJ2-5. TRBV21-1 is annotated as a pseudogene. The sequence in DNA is TGTGCCAGCGGAACTGGAACCCGACAGACCCAGTACTTC. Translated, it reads CASGTGTRQTQYF.